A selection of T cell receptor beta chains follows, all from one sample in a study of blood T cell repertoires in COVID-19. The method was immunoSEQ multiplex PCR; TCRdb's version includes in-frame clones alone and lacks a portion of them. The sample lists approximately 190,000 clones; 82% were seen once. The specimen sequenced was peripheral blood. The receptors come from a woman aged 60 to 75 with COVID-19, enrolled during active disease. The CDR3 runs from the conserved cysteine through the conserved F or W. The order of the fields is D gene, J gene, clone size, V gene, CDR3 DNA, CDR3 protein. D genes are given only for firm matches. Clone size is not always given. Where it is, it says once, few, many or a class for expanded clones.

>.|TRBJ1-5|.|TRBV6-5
TGTGCCAGCCGACAGGGCAATCAGCCCCAGCATTTT
CASRQGNQPQHF
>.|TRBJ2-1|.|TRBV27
TGTGCCAGCAGTTTATTGGACAGGGAGGGTGAGCAGTTCTTC
CASSLLDREGEQFF
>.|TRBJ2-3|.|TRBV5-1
TGCGCCAGCAGCTTGGCCGTCAGAGGATCCGATACGCAGTATTTT
CASSLAVRGSDTQYF
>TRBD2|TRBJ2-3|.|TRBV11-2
TGTGCCAGCAGCTTAGGGGCGGGGGGCTCAGATACGCAGTATTTT
CASSLGAGGSDTQYF
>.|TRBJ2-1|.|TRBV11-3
TGTGCCAGCAGCTTAGCCAGGGCACACAATGAGCAGTTCTTC
CASSLARAHNEQFF
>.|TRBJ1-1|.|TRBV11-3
TGTGCCAGCAGATACCACGCGGGGCGCAGGGACACTGAAGCTTTCTTT
CASRYHAGRRDTEAFF
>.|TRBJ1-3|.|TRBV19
TGTGCCAGTAGTCCTTCGGGACAACTCTCTGGAAACACCATATATTTT
CASSPSGQLSGNTIYF
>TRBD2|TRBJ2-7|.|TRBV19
TGTGCCAGTAGTCCCAGGACTAGCGTTCACCACGAGCAGTACTTC
CASSPRTSVHHEQYF
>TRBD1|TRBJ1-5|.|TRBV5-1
TGCGCCAGCAGCTTGGAGACAGGGCGCAATCAGCCCCAGCATTTT
CASSLETGRNQPQHF
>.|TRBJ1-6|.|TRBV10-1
TGCGCCAGCAGTGGCGGCTATAATTCACCCCTCCACTTT
CASSGGYNSPLHF
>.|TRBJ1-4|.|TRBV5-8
TGTGCCAGCAGCCTGGTTTGGGACAATAATGAAAAACTGTTTTTT
CASSLVWDNNEKLFF
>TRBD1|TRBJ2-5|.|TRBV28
TGTGCCAGCAGTTCCCGAGGACAGGGGGGAGAGACCCAGTACTTC
CASSSRGQGGETQYF
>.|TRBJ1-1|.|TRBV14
TGTGCCAGCAGCCAAGTACGCGGGGCTGGCACTGAAGCTTTCTTT
CASSQVRGAGTEAFF
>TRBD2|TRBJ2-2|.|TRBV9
TGTGCCAGCAGCGTAGCGGGGGGTACCGGGGAGCTGTTTTTT
CASSVAGGTGELFF
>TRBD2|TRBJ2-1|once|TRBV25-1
TGTGCCAGCAGATTTAAAGGTAGGTGGGAGGGAATATACAATGAGCAGTTCTTC
CASRFKGRWEGIYNEQFF
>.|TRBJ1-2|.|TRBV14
TGTGCCAGCAGCCAAGCACGGCGCAGGGCTGATGGCTACACCTTC
CASSQARRRADGYTF
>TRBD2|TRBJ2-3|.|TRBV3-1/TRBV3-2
TGTGCCAGCAGCCTTCGGGGGGGGGCCAACACAGATACGCAGTATTTT
CASSLRGGANTDTQYF
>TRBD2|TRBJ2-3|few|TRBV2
TGTGCCAGCAGTAGCGGACTAGCGGGCAGTTCGTATTTT
CASSSGLAGSSYF
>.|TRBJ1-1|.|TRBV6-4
TGTGCCAGCAGTGACCTTGACACCTCTCCTCGTTTCTTT
CASSDLDTSPRFF
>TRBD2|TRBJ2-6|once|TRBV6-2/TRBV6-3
TGTGCCAGCAGTTTAGGACTAGGTGTAGGTGGGGCCAACGTCCTGACTTTC
CASSLGLGVGGANVLTF
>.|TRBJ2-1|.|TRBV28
TGTGCCAGCAGTCTCCCCGGGGAGGTCAATGAGCAGTTCTTC
CASSLPGEVNEQFF
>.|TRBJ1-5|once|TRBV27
TGTGCCAGCAGTACCCTGGCCGGGAGCAATCAGCCCCAGCATTTT
CASSTLAGSNQPQHF
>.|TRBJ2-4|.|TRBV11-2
TGTGCCAGCCGCAAGGACTTCGATAAAAACATTCAGTACTTC
CASRKDFDKNIQYF
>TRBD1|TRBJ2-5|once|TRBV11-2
TGTGCCAGCAGCTTAGCAGGGGGCGCGGAGACCCAGTACTTC
CASSLAGGAETQYF
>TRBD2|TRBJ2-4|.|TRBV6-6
TGTGCCAGCAGTCGGACTAGCGGGACGGTAGCCAAAAACATTCAGTACTTC
CASSRTSGTVAKNIQYF
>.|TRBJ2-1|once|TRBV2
TGTGCCAGCAGATCGGGACGAGGGGAGGTCAGGCAGTTCTTC
CASRSGRGEVRQFF
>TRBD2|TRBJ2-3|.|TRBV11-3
TGTGCCAGCAGCTACGGACTAGCGGGAACGGGCACAGATACGCAGTATTTT
CASSYGLAGTGTDTQYF
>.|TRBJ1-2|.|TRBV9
TGTCCCCCCCGCGGGCGGGGGGCGGGGTATGGCTACACCTTC
CPPRGRGAGYGYTF
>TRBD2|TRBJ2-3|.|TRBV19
TGTGCCAGTAGTCCAACCGGGACTAGCGGCACAGATACGCAGTATTTT
CASSPTGTSGTDTQYF
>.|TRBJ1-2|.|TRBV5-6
TGTGCCAGCAGCCCCACAGGCAGAAGCTTCTATGGCTACACCTTC
CASSPTGRSFYGYTF
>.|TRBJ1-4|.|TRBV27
TGTGCCAGCAGTTTTGCGGGGGTTAATGAAAAACTGTTTTTT
CASSFAGVNEKLFF
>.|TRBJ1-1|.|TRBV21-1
TGTGCCAGCAGCAATCCGCCGCATCCGGAGACTGAAGCTTTCTTT
CASSNPPHPETEAFF
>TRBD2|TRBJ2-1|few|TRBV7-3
TGTGCCAGCAGCATCGGGGGGGCCCAACAAAATGAGCAGTTCTTC
CASSIGGAQQNEQFF
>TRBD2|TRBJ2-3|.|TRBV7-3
TGTGCCAGCATTGGTAGCGGGCCAGTCCCGGCCCCTAGCACAGATACGCAGTATTTT
CASIGSGPVPAPSTDTQYF
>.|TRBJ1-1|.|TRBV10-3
TGTGCCACCCTTGAAGGCGGGGGACGGAGGAACACTGAAGCTTTCTTT
CATLEGGGRRNTEAFF
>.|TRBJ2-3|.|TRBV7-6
TGTGCCAGCAGCCCGCTGCGGTCGGCGCAGTATTTT
CASSPLRSAQYF
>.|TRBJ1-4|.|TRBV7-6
TGTGCCAGCAGCCCGAGGGGAGGGGCGGAGGGAAAACTGTTTTTT
CASSPRGGAEGKLFF
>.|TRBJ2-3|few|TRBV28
TGTGCCAGCAGTTTGGCGGGGGCGAACGCAGATACGCAGTATTTT
CASSLAGANADTQYF
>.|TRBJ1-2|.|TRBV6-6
TGTGCCAGCAGTTACGCAGGGGATGGCTACACCTTC
CASSYAGDGYTF
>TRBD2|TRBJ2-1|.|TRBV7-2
TGTGCCAGCAGCGAGACTAGCGGGAGACGGGCTGAGCAGTTCTTC
CASSETSGRRAEQFF
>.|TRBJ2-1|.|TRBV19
TGTGCCAGTAGTATGGGGGCGGCTGTAGGTGAGCAGTTCTTC
CASSMGAAVGEQFF
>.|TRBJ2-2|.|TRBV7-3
TGTGCCAGCAGCTTCGGCGGGGAGCTGTTTTTT
CASSFGGELFF
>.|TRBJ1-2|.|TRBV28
TGTGCCAGCACCCGGGGGGCGCGAGGCTATGGCTACACCTTC
CASTRGARGYGYTF
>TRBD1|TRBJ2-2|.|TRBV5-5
TGTGCCAGCAGCTTCTGGACAGGGGGAGCCGGGGAGCTGTTTTTT
CASSFWTGGAGELFF
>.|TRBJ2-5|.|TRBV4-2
TGTGCCAGCAGCCAAGAGAGCAACGGGGTACAAGAGACCCAGTACTTC
CASSQESNGVQETQYF
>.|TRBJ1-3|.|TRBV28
TGTGCCAGCAGTTTCCTTAGGGGTGGTGGAAACACCATATATTTT
CASSFLRGGGNTIYF
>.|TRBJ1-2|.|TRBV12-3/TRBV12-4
TGTGCCAGCACGTCTATAGGAGGGTATGGCTACACCTTC
CASTSIGGYGYTF
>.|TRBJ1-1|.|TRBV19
TGTGCCAGTAGGCGAACCGGGGAGGATGCTTTCTTT
CASRRTGEDAFF
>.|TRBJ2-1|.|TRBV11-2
TGTGCCAGCAGCTTCGGGGGGCTCTACAATGAGCAGTTCTTC
CASSFGGLYNEQFF
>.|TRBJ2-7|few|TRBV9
TGTGCCAGCAGCGCGGGCCCTCGGGGCGAGCAGTACTTC
CASSAGPRGEQYF